The 10 T cell receptor beta chains given below trace back to one sample, sequenced in a study of long-term antiretroviral therapy in people with HIV. Samples were assayed with immunoSEQ v3.0 at survey level. Only in-frame clones appear in the TCRdb table, and some are missing; sequencing was by immunoSEQ multiplex PCR. This table has approximately 20,000 clones, 80% appearing once. This specimen consisted of unsorted PBMCs, obtained 0.2 years after starting antiretroviral therapy. Receptor source: a woman between 40 and 55 years old with HIV.

The V and J genes are TRBV18 and TRBJ2-6, with D tentatively TRBD1 (6 bases). V was shortened by 5 bases and J by 2 bases, with 10 bases between the two germline ends. Germline assignment: CDR1 KGHSH and CDR2 LQKENI. CDR3 size: 15 residues. The CDR3 sequence: CASSTPGAGANVLTF. For the CDR3, the DNA is TGTGCCAGCTCAACCCCAGGGGCTGGGGCCAACGTCCTGACTTTC.

V and J are TRBV4-1 and TRBJ2-1; unclear D gene. Trimming cost V 1 base and J 0 bases, with 13 bases left between them. Germline assignment: CDR1 MGHRA and CDR2 YSYEKL. There are 17 residues in the CDR3. CDR3 nucleotides: TGCGCCAGCAGCCAAGTTGTGGGCCCTAACTCCTACAATGAGCAGTTCTTC. Its protein product is CASSQVVGPNSYNEQFF.

The chain combines TRBV21-1 with TRBJ2-1; the table names TRBD2, a call not compared with the DNA. TRBV21-1 is a pseudogene. The CDR3 runs to 18 residues. The CDR3 DNA is TGTGCCAGCAGCTCCCGCGGGAGGAGACTAGCGGGAGTAAATGAGCAGTTCTTC. Translating gives CASSSRGRRLAGVNEQFF.

The chain couples TRBV7-6 to TRBJ2-5; no firm D call. Trimming pared 5 bases from V and 3 bases from J, leaving 22 bases between. The CDR3 is 17 residues long. Germline V gene lookup returns CDR1 SGHVS and CDR2 FNYEAQ. Here the CDR3 reads CASSRNLPEHKEETQYF. DNA for the CDR3: TGTGCCAGCAGCCGAAACCTCCCGGAGCATAAGGAAGAGACCCAGTACTTC.

This clone was detected once. This chain connects TRBV20-1 to TRBJ1-1, with unresolved D. The ends were cut back, 4 bases at V and 3 bases at J, with 6 bases in the middle. CDR1 is DFQATT, CDR2 SNEGSKA, per germline (reference sequence). The CDR3 contains 11 residues. In DNA, the CDR3 is TGCAGTGCTACTAAATACACTGAAGCTTTCTTT. It codes for CSATKYTEAFF.

This clone has a single count. The V gene is TRBV9, the J gene TRBJ2-5; D unresolved. V was shortened by 5 bases and J by 1 base, with 15 bases between the two germline ends. Germline lookup yields CDR1 SGDLS and CDR2 YYNGEE. This CDR3 is 15 amino acids long. In DNA, the CDR3 is TGTGCCAGCAGTCCCGTGGGCGCCTTCCAAGAGACCCAGTACTTC. It is translated as CASSPVGAFQETQYF.

The chain carries TRBV27 and TRBJ2-7, with D hard to call. CDR3 length: 13 residues. Trimming pared 5 bases from V and 6 bases from J, leaving 14 bases between. The germline CDR1 and CDR2 sequences are MNHEY and SMNVEV (reference sequence). The CDR3 region has the DNA TGTGCCAGCAGTCCCTGGCCTGGTGGCGAGCAGTACTTC. Protein product: CASSPWPGGEQYF.

The rearrangement uses TRBV18 and TRBJ2-6; TRBD1 aligns across 7 bases. The CDR3 loop spans 19 amino acids. Unmatched junction bases numbered 9, after V lost 1 base and J lost 0 bases. Germline V gene sequence: CDR1 KGHSH, CDR2 LQKENI. The CDR3 protein is CASSPLDPGQLSGANVLTF. The CDR3 DNA sequence: TGTGCCAGCTCACCACTGGACCCGGGACAGCTCTCTGGGGCCAACGTCCTGACTTTC.

This clone was detected only a few times. CDR3: CASSVNEKLFF. As DNA, the CDR3 is TGTGCCAGTAGTGTCAATGAAAAACTGTTTTTT. This chain joins TRBV19 and TRBJ1-4, with D uncertain. The germline CDR1 and CDR2 sequences are LNHDA and SQIVND (reference sequence). The CDR3 totals 11 residues. The V end was cut by 5 bases, the J end by 5 bases, with 3 bases between.

The rearrangement uses TRBV2 and TRBJ1-1, with no clear D. The germline gives CDR1 SNHLY, CDR2 FYNNEI. Trimming took 8 bases from V and 0 from J, leaving 13 bases between them. The length of the CDR3 is 14 residues. CDR3 region: CASVFMGMNTEAFF. The DNA for the CDR3 is TGTGCCAGCGTCTTTATGGGGATGAACACTGAAGCTTTCTTT.